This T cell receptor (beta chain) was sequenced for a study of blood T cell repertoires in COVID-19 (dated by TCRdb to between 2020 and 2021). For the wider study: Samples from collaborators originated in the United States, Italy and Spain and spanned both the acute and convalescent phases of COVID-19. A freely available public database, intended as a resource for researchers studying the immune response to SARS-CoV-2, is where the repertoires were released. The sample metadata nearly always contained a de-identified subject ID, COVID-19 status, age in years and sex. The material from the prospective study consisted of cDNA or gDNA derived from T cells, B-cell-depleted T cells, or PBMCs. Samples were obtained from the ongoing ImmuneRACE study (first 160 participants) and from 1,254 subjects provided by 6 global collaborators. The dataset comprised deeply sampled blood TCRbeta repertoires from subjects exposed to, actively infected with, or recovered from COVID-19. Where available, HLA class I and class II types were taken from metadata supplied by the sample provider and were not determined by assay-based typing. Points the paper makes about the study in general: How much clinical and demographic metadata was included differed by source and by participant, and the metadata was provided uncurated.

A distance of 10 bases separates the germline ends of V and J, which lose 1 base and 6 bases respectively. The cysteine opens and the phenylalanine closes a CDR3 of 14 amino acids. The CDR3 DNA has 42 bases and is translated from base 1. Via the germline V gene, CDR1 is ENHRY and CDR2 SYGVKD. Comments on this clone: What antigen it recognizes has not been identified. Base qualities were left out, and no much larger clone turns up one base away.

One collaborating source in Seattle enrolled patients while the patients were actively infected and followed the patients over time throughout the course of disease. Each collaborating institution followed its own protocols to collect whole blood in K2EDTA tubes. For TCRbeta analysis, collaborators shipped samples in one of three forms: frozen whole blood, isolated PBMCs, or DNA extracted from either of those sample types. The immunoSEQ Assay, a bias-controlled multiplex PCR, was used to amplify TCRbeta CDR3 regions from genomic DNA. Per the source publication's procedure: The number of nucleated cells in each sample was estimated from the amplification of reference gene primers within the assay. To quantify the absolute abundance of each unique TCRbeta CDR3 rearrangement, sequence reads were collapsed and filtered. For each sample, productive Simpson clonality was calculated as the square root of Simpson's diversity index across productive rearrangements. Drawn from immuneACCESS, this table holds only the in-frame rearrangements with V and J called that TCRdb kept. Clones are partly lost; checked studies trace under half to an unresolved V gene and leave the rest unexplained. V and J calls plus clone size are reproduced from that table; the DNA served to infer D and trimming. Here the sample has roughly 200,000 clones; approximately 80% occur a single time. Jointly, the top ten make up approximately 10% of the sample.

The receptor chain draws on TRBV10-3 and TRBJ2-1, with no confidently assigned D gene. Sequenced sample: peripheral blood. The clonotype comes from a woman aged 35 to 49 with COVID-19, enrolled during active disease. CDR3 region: CAISELGVGNEQFF. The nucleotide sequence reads TGTGCCATCAGTGAGTTAGGAGTGGGCAATGAGCAGTTCTTC.